This T cell receptor (beta chain) originates from a study of technical replicates of blood from several donors. The protocol was immunoSEQ multiplex PCR, while the TCRdb copy is restricted to in-frame clones and leaves out a portion. The top ten hold under 0.3% of the sample, which has about 68,000 clones, 95% to 97% seen once. Deletions cut 1 base from V and 4 bases from J, with 9 bases between. Germline CDR1 reads SGHTA; CDR2 reads FQGTGA. The CDR3 totals 14 residues. This sequence originates from a human donor in good health. Sequencing was performed on T cells isolated from PBMCs. The chain links TRBV7-3 to TRBJ2-3; D may be TRBD2 (5 bases). The DNA of the CDR3 is TGTGCCAGCAGCTTAAGAGGGATCGCAGATACGCAGTATTTT. Translated: CASSLRGIADTQYF. Full variable domain (remainder filled in from reference TRBV7-3 and TRBJ2-3): GAGVSQTPSNKVTEKGKYVELRCDPISGHTALYWYRQSLGQGPEFLIYFQGTGAADDSGLPNDRFFAVRPEGSVSTLKIQRTERGDSAVYLCASSLRGIADTQYFGPGTRLTVL.